This TCR beta chain appears in the sequencing data of a study of blood T cell repertoires in COVID-19. Overall study context: Acute-phase and convalescent COVID-19 samples originated in the United States, Italy and Spain. Sources were T cells, B-cell-depleted T cells, or PBMCs; the material itself was cDNA or gDNA.

The trim removed 5 bases at V and 6 bases at J, leaving 11 bases unmatched. In germline, CDR1 is SGHTA, CDR2 FQGTGA. CDR3 length equals 15 residues. In the authors' workflow: The assay estimated nucleated cells by amplifying reference gene primers. Method: immunoSEQ multiplex PCR; TCRdb's copy keeps in-frame clones and lacks some. V and J calls and clone size are those listed in that table; D and trimming were worked out from the DNA. The sample lists about 20,000 clones, over 80% seen once, with approximately 3% in the top ten. This TCR derives from a human donor in a cohort sampled during active COVID-19. V and J are TRBV7-3 and TRBJ1-1; 8 bases align to TRBD1. The sample was peripheral blood. The CDR3 here is CASSHLYGQGAEAFF. The CDR3 DNA is TGTGCCAGCAGCCACCTTTATGGACAGGGAGCTGAAGCTTTCTTT.